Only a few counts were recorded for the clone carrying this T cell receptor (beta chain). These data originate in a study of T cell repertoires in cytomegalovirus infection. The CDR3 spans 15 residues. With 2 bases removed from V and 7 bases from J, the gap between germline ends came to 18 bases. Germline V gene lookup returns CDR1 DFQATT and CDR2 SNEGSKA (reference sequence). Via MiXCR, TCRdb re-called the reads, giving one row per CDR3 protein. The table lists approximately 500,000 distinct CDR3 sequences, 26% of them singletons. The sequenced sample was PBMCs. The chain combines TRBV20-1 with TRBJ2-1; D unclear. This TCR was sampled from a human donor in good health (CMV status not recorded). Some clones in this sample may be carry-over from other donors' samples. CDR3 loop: CSARTDAALTNEQFF. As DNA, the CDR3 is TGCAGTGCTAGAACGGACGCAGCCCTCACAAATGAGCAGTTCTTC.